This TCR beta chain was sequenced in a study of T cells in Graves' hyperthyroidism and ophthalmopathy. The table lists this clonotype with many counts. Uncontrolled infection, other autoimmune disease, pregnancy or lactation excluded patients. Cells are PBMCs isolated from roughly 9.3 ml of fresh blood. V was trimmed by 6 bases and J by 3 bases, leaving 9 bases between them. Germline CDR1 and CDR2: SGHTS and YDEGEE. The CDR3 length is 12 residues. TCR beta CDR3 regions were amplified from RNA transcripts. RT-PCR in the first round (using the HTBI primer set) targeted the TCR CDR3. MiXCR was run by TCRdb on the multiplex PCR reads, yielding one entry per CDR3 protein. There are around 390,000 distinct CDR3 sequences in the sample; around 13% occur only once, and 20% lies in the top ten.

The V and J genes are TRBV5-8 and TRBJ1-1; D is unresolved. The sequence came from a woman aged 25 to 39 with Graves' ophthalmopathy. Input material: blood. CDR3 sequence (DNA): TGTGCCAGCAAGGGAAGTTACACTGAAGCTTTCTTT. Protein sequence: CASKGSYTEAFF.